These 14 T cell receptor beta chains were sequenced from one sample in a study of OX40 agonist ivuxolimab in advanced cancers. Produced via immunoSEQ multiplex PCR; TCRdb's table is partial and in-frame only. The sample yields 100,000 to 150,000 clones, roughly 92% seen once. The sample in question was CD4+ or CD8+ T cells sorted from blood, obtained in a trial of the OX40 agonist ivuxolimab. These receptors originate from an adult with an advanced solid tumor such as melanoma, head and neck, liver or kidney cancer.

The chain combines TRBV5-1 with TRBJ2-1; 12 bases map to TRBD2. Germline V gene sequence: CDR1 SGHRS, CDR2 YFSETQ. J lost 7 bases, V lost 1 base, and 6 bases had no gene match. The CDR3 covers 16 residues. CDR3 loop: CASSLILAGGANEQFF. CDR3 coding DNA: TGCGCCAGCAGCTTGATTCTAGCGGGAGGGGCGAATGAGCAGTTCTTC.

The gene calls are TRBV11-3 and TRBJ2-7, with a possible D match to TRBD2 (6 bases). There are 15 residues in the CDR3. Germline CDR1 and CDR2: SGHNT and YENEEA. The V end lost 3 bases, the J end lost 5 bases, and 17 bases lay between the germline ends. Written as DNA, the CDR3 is TGTGCCAGCAGCTTCCCAACCTCGCTAGCGAACGAGCAGTACTTC. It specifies CASSFPTSLANEQYF.

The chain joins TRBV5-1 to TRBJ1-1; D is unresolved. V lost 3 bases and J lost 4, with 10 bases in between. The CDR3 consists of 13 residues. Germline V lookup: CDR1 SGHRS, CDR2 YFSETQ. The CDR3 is CASSYGVSTEAFF. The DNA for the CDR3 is TGCGCCAGCAGCTACGGGGTAAGCACTGAAGCTTTCTTT.

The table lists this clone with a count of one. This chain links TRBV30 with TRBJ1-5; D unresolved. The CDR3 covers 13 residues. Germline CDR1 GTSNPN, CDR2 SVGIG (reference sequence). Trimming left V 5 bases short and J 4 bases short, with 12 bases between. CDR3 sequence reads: CAWDPGSNQPQHF. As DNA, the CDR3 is TGTGCCTGGGACCCGGGGAGTAATCAGCCCCAGCATTTT.

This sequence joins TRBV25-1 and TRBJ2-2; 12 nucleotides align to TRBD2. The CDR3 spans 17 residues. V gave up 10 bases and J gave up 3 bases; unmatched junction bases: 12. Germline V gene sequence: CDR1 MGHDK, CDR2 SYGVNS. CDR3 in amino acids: CATRPTTSGSYTGELFF. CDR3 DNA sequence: TGTGCCACCCGGCCCACGACTAGCGGGAGTTACACCGGGGAGCTGTTTTTT.

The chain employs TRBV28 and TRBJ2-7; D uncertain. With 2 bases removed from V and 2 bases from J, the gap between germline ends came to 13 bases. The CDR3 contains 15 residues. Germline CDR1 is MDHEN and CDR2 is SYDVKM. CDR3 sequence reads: CASSLASTPPYEQYF. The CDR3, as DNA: TGTGCCAGCAGTTTAGCCTCGACGCCTCCCTACGAGCAGTACTTC.

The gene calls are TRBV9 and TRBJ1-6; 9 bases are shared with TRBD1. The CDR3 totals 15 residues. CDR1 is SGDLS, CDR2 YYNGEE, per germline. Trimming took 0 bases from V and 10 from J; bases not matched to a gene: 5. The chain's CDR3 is CASSVGQGVQSPLHF. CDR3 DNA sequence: TGTGCCAGCAGCGTAGGACAGGGGGTACAGTCACCCCTCCACTTT.

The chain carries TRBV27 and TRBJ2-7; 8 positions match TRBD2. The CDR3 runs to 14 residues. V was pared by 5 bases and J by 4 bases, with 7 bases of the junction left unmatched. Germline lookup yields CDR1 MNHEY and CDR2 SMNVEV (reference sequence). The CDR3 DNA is TGTGCCAGCAGTCGGGCGGGGGGACTATACGAGCAGTACTTC. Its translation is CASSRAGGLYEQYF.

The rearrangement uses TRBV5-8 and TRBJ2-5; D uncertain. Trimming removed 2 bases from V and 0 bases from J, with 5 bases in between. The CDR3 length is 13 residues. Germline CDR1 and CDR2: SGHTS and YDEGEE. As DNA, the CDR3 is TGTGCCAGCAGCTTCCAGTACCAAGAGACCCAGTACTTC. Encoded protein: CASSFQYQETQYF.

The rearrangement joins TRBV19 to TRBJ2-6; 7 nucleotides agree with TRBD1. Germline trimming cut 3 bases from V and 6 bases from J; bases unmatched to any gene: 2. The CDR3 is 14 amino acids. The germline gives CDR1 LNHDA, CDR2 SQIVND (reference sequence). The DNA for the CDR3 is TGTGCCAGTAGTATGACAGGGCTGGCCAACGTCCTGACTTTC. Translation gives CASSMTGLANVLTF.

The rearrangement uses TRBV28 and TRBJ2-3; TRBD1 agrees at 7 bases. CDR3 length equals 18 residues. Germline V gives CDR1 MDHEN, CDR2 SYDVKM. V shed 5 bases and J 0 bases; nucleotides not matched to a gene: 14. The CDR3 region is CASSPIGTVRSSTDTQYF. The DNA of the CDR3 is TGTGCCAGCAGTCCGATAGGGACAGTCAGATCTAGCACAGATACGCAGTATTTT.

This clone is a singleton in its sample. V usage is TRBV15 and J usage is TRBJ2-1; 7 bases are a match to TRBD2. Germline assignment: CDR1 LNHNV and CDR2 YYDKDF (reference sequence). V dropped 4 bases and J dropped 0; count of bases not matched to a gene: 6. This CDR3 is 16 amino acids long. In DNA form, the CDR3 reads TGTGCCACCAGCACCCGAGCGGGAAACTCCTACAATGAGCAGTTCTTC. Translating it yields CATSTRAGNSYNEQFF.

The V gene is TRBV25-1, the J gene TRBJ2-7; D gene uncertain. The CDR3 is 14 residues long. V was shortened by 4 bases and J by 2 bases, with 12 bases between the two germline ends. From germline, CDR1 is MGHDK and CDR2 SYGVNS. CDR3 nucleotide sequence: TGTGCCAGCAGTGTCCCCGCGGTACCCTACGAGCAGTACTTC. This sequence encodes CASSVPAVPYEQYF.

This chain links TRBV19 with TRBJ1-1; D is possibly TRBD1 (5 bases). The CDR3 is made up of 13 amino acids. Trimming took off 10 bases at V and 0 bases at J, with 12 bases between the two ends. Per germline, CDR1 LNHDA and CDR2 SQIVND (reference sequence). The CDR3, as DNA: TGTGCCACCAGTAGACAGCTGAACACTGAAGCTTTCTTT. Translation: CATSRQLNTEAFF.